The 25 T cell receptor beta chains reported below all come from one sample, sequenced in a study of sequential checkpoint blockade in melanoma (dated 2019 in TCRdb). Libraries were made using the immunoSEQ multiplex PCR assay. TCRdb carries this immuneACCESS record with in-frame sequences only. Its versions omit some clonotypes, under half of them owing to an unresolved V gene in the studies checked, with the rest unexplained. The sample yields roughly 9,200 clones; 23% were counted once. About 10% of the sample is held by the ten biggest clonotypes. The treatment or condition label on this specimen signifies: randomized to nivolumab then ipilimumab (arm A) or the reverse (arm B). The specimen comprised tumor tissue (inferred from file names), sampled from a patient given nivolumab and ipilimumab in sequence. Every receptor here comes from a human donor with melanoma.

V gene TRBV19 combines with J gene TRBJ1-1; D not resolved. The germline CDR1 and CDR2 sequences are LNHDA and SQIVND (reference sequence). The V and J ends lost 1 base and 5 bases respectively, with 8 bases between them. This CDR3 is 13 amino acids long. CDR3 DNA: TGTGCCAGTAGTATAGGGTTCGGGACTGAAGCTTTCTTT. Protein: CASSIGFGTEAFF.

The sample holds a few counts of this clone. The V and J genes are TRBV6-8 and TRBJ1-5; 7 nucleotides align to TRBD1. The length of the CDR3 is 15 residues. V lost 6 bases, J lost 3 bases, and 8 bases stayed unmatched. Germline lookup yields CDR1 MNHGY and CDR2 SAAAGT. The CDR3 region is CASSTGTEYNQPQHF. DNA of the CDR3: TGTGCCAGCAGCACCGGGACAGAATACAATCAGCCCCAGCATTTT.

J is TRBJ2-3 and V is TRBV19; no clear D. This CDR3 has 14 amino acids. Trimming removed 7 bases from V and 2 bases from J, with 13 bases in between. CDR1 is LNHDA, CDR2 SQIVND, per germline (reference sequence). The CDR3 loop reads CASTEDPSTDTQYF. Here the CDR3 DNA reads TGTGCCAGTACTGAGGATCCCTCCACAGATACGCAGTATTTT.

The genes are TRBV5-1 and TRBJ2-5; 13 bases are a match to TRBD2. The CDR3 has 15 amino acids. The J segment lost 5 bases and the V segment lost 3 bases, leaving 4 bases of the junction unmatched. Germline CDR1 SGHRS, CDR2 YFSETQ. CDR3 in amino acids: CASSSGTSGVETQYF. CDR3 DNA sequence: TGCGCCAGCAGCTCTGGGACTAGCGGGGTGGAGACCCAGTACTTC.

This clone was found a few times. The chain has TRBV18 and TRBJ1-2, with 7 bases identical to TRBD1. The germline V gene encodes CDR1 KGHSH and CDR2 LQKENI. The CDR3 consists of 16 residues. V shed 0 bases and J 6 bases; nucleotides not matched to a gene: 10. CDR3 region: CASSPPDRHRADGYTF. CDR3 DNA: TGTGCCAGCTCACCACCGGACAGGCACAGGGCGGATGGCTACACCTTC. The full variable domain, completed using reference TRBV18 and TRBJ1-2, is NAGVMQNPRHLVRRRGQEARLRCSPMKGHSHVYWYRQLPEEGLKFMVYLQKENIIDESGMPKERFSAEFPKEGPSILRIQQVVRGDSAAYFCASSPPDRHRADGYTFGSGTRLTVV.

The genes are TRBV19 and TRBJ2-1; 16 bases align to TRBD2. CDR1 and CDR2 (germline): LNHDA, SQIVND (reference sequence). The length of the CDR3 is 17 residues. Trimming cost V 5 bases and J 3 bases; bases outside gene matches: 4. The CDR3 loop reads CASSGTSGGVFYNEQFF. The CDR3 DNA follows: TGTGCCAGTAGTGGGACTAGCGGGGGGGTATTCTACAATGAGCAGTTCTTC.

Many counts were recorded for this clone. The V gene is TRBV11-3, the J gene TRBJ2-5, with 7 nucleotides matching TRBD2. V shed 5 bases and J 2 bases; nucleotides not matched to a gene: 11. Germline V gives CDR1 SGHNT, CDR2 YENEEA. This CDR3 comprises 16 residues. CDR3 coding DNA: TGTGCCAGCAGCCCCCACTGGGGAGGGGCTCAAGAGACCCAGTACTTC. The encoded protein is CASSPHWGGAQETQYF. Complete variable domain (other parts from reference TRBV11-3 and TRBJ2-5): EAGVVQSPRYKIIEKKQPVAFWCNPISGHNTLYWYLQNLGQGPELLIRYENEEAVDDSQLPKDRFSAERLKGVDSTLKIQPAELGDSAVYLCASSPHWGGAQETQYFGPGTRLLVL.

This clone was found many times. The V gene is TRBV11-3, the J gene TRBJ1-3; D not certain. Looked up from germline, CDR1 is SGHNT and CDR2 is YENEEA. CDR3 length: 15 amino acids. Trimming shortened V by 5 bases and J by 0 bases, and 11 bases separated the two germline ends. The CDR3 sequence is CASSQGSPSGNTIYF. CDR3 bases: TGTGCCAGCAGCCAAGGCTCACCCTCTGGAAACACCATATATTTT. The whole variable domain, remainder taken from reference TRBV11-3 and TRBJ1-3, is EAGVVQSPRYKIIEKKQPVAFWCNPISGHNTLYWYLQNLGQGPELLIRYENEEAVDDSQLPKDRFSAERLKGVDSTLKIQPAELGDSAVYLCASSQGSPSGNTIYFGEGSWLTVV.

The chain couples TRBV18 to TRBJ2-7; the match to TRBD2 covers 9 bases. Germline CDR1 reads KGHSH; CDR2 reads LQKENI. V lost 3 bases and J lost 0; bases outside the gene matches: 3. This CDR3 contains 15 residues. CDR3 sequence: CASSPAGGPSYEQYF. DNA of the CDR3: TGTGCCAGCTCACCTGCGGGGGGGCCCTCCTACGAGCAGTACTTC.

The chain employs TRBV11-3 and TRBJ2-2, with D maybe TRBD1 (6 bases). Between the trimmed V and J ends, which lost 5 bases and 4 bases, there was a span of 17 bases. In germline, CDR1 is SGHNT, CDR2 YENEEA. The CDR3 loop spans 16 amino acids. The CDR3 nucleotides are TGTGCCAGCAGCCCCCAAACAGGGCCCAGCACCGGGGAGCTGTTTTTT. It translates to CASSPQTGPSTGELFF. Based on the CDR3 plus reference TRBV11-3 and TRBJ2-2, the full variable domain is EAGVVQSPRYKIIEKKQPVAFWCNPISGHNTLYWYLQNLGQGPELLIRYENEEAVDDSQLPKDRFSAERLKGVDSTLKIQPAELGDSAVYLCASSPQTGPSTGELFFGEGSRLTVL.

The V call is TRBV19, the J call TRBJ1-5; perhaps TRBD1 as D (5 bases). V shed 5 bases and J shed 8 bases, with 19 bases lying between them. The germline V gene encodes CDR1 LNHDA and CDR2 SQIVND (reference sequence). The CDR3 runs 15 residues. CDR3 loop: CASSLGRGFVEPQHF. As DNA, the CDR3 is TGTGCCAGTAGTCTCGGTAGGGGCTTCGTGGAGCCCCAGCATTTT.

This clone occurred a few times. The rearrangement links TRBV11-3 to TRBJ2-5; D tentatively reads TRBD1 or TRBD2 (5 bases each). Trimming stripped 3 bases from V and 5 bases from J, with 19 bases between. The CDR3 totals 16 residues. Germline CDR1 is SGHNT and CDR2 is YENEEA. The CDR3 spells CASSFGGGPEGETQYF. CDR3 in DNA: TGTGCCAGCAGCTTCGGTGGTGGACCCGAGGGGGAGACCCAGTACTTC.

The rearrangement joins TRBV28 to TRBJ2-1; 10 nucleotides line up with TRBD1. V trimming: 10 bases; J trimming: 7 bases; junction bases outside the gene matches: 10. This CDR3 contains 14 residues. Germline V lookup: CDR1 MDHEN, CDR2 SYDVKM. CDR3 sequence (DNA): TGTGCCACTTCAGACAGGGGGCCCGGGAATGAGCAGTTCTTC. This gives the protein CATSDRGPGNEQFF.

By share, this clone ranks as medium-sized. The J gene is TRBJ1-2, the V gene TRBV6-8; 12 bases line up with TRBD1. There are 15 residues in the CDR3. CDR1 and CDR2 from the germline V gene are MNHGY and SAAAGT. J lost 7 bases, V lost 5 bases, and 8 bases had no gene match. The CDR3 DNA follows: TGTGCCAGCAGTCTTCCGGGACAGGGGGCGTCTGGCTACACCTTC. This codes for CASSLPGQGASGYTF.

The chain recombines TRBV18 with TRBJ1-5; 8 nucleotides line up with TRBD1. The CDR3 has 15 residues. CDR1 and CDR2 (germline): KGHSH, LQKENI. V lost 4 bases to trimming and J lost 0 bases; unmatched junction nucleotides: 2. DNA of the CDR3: TGTGCCAGCTCACTGGACAGGGATAGCAATCAGCCCCAGCATTTT. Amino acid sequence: CASSLDRDSNQPQHF.

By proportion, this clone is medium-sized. The CDR3 sequence: CASSWARGANYGYTF. The CDR3 region has the DNA TGTGCCAGCAGTTGGGCCCGCGGCGCTAACTATGGCTACACCTTC. The chain employs TRBV6-8 and TRBJ1-2; no clear D gene. The CDR3 extends over 15 amino acids. The germline V gene has CDR1 MNHGY and CDR2 SAAAGT. Trimming removed 4 bases from V and 0 bases from J, with 12 bases in between.

The CDR3 DNA reads as TGTGCCAGCCAGCGGGGGGACCAGAGGGATACGCAGTATTTT. Translating gives CASQRGDQRDTQYF. The chain links TRBV28 to TRBJ2-3, with TRBD2 matching over 9 bases. The CDR3 loop spans 14 amino acids. Germline V lookup: CDR1 MDHEN, CDR2 SYDVKM. V was clipped by 8 bases and J by 6 bases; unmatched bases: 9.

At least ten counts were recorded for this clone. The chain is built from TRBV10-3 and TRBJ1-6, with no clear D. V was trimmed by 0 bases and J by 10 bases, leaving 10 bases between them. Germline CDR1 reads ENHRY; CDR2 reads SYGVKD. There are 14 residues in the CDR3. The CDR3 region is CAISESPETSPLHF. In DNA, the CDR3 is TGTGCCATCAGTGAGTCTCCAGAAACCTCACCCCTCCACTTT.

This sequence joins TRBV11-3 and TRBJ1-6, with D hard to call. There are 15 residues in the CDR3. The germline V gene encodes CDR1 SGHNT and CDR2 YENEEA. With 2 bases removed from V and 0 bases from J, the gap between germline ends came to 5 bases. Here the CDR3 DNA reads TGTGCCAGCAGCTTAAGAAGCTCCTATAATTCACCCCTCCACTTT. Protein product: CASSLRSSYNSPLHF. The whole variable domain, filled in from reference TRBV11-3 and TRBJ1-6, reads EAGVVQSPRYKIIEKKQPVAFWCNPISGHNTLYWYLQNLGQGPELLIRYENEEAVDDSQLPKDRFSAERLKGVDSTLKIQPAELGDSAVYLCASSLRSSYNSPLHFGNGTRLTVT.

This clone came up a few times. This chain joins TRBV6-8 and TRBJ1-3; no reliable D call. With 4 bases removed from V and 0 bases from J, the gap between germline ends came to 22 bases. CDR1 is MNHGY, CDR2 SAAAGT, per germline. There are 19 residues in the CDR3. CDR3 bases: TGTGCCAGCAGTTCGGACGGCTATTGGTACCCGGGCTCTGGAAACACCATATATTTT. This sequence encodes CASSSDGYWYPGSGNTIYF.

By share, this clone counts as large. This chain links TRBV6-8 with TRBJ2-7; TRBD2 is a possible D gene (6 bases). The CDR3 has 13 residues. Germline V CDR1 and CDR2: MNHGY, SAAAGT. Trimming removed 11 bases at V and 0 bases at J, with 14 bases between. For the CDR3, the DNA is TGTGCCTCAACCGGCGGGGACTCCTACGAGCAGTACTTC. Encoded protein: CASTGGDSYEQYF.

The CDR3 region has the DNA TGCGCCAGCAGCTTGTGGGACAGGGGTAATGAGCAGTTCTTC. Translated, it gives CASSLWDRGNEQFF. This chain uses TRBV5-1 with TRBJ2-1; the match to TRBD1 covers 10 bases. V shed 1 base, J shed 7 bases, and the junction held 2 bases outside the gene matches. This CDR3 is 14 amino acids long. Germline V gene sequence: CDR1 SGHRS, CDR2 YFSETQ.

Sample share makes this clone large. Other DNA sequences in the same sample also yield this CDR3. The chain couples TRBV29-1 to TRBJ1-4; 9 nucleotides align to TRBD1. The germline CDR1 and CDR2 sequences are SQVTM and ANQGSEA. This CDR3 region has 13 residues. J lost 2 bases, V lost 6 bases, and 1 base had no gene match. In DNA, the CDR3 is TGCAGCGTACAGGGGGCGACTAATGAAAAACTGTTTTTT. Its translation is CSVQGATNEKLFF.

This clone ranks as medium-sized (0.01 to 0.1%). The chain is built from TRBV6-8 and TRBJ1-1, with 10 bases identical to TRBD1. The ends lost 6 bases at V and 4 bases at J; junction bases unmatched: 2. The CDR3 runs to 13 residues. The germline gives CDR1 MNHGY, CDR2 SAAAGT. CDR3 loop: CASRRTGGTEAFF. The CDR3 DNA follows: TGTGCCAGCAGACGGACAGGGGGCACTGAAGCTTTCTTT.

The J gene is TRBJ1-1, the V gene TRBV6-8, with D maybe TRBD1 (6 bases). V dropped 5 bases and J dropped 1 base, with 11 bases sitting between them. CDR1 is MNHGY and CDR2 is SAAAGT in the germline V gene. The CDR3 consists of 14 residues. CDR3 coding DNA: TGTGCCAGCAGTCGGGGGGGGCCGAACACTGAAGCTTTCTTT. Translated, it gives CASSRGGPNTEAFF.